A selection of T cell receptor beta chains follows, all from one sample in a study of blood T cell repertoires in COVID-19. Profiling relied on immunoSEQ multiplex PCR, and the TCRdb table lists in-frame clones only, not all of them. The sample contains under 200,000 clones, 82% of which appear only once. The source material was PBMCs or T cells enriched from blood (not recorded which). These TCRs come from a woman in her fifties or sixties with acute COVID-19. Each CDR3 is given with its conserved first and last residue. Fields, in order: D gene, V gene, clone size, J gene, CDR3 protein, CDR3 DNA. The D gene is left open where the match is weak. Clone size appears in some rows only: once, few, many, or a class for an expanded clone.

>TRBD2|TRBV5-5|once|TRBJ2-3
CASSFLTSGSTDTQYF
TGTGCCAGCAGCTTTCTGACTAGCGGGAGCACAGATACGCAGTATTTT
>TRBD2|TRBV11-2|.|TRBJ2-1
CASSSDWTSGGASEQFF
TGTGCCAGCAGCTCCGACTGGACTAGCGGGGGGGCCAGTGAGCAGTTCTTC
>.|TRBV11-3|.|TRBJ1-1
CASSLEQGGGAFF
TGTGCCAGCAGCTTAGAGCAGGGAGGGGGAGCTTTCTTT
>.|TRBV9|.|TRBJ2-3
CASSVVLGTSTDTQYF
TGTGCCAGCAGCGTAGTTCTAGGGACTAGCACAGATACGCAGTATTTT
>.|TRBV4-3|.|TRBJ1-2
CASSQEGLGYTF
TGCGCCAGCAGCCAAGAGGGCCTTGGCTACACCTTC
>.|TRBV4-3|.|TRBJ1-2
CASSQDIRASYGYTF
TGCGCCAGCAGCCAAGATATCAGGGCCAGCTATGGCTACACCTTC
>TRBD2|TRBV10-3|.|TRBJ2-3
CAIGGTSGRKADTQYF
TGTGCCATCGGCGGGACTAGCGGGAGGAAAGCAGATACGCAGTATTTT
>.|TRBV12-3/TRBV12-4|.|TRBJ2-4
CASSLERYNIQYF
TGTGCCAGCAGTTTAGAACGGTATAACATTCAGTACTTC
>TRBD2|TRBV18|.|TRBJ2-1
CASSLRGLAGDNEQFF
TGTGCCAGCTCACTGAGGGGACTAGCGGGGGACAATGAGCAGTTCTTC
>TRBD2|TRBV27|once|TRBJ2-3
CASSWGLTSTDTQYF
TGTGCCAGCAGTTGGGGACTAACTAGCACAGATACGCAGTATTTT
>.|TRBV18|.|TRBJ2-5
CASSPSDSRVQYF
TGTGCCAGCTCACCTTCGGACAGCCGTGTCCAGTACTTC
>TRBD1|TRBV6-1|.|TRBJ1-4
CASILRQGPNEKLFF
TGTGCCAGCATCCTTCGACAGGGTCCTAATGAAAAACTGTTTTTT
>TRBD1|TRBV7-2|.|TRBJ1-2
CASSSRQGIGYTF
TGTGCCAGCAGCTCCAGACAGGGGATTGGCTACACCTTC
>.|TRBV28|.|TRBJ2-5
CASSLELKETQYF
TGTGCCAGCAGTTTGGAGTTAAAAGAGACCCAGTACTTC
>.|TRBV10-1|.|TRBJ1-4
CAKAGSILEKLFF
TGCGCCAAGGCGGGATCCATTCTTGAAAAACTGTTTTTT
>TRBD1|TRBV5-1|.|TRBJ1-1
CASSTGTGQNTEAFF
TGCGCCAGCAGCACGGGGACAGGGCAGAACACTGAAGCTTTCTTT
>.|TRBV19|.|TRBJ1-6
CASTRAGASYNSPLHF
TGTGCCAGTACTAGGGCAGGGGCTTCCTATAATTCACCCCTCCACTTT
>TRBD1|TRBV19|.|TRBJ1-3
CASSGTGGHSGNTIYF
TGTGCCAGTAGTGGGACAGGGGGCCACTCTGGAAACACCATATATTTT
>.|TRBV2|.|TRBJ2-1
CALQTGLFYNEQFF
TGTGCCCTACAAACAGGGCTCTTCTACAATGAGCAGTTCTTC
>TRBD1|TRBV7-9|.|TRBJ1-5
CASSFEGAQPQHF
TGTGCCAGCAGCTTCGAGGGGGCACAGCCCCAGCATTTT
>TRBD2|TRBV19|.|TRBJ2-3
CASIAGATDTQYF
TGTGCCAGTATTGCGGGAGCGACAGATACGCAGTATTTT
>TRBD1|TRBV9|.|TRBJ2-3
CASSVPQGTGGTDTQYF
TGTGCCAGCAGCGTACCACAAGGAACAGGGGGCACAGATACGCAGTATTTT
>TRBD2|TRBV5-1|.|TRBJ2-3
CASTPTSGGGLAADTQYF
TGCGCCAGCACTCCCACGAGTGGGGGAGGACTAGCGGCAGATACGCAGTATTTT
>TRBD2|TRBV4-2|.|TRBJ2-1
CASSQELAVQFF
TGTGCCAGCAGCCAAGAGCTAGCGGTGCAGTTCTTC